A selection of T cell receptor beta chains follows, all from one sample in a study of blood T cell repertoires in COVID-19. The table came from immunoSEQ multiplex PCR; TCRdb's copy has only in-frame clones and leaves some out. The sample consists of roughly 80,000 clones, 60% to 85% of them appearing once. Sequencing was done on a sample of peripheral blood. The receptors stem from a human donor in a cohort sampled during active COVID-19. Both conserved end residues are part of each CDR3. The D gene is left open where the match is weak. Expanded clones are given a class, and other clones once, few, many or no size at all.

NA	TRBV19	NA	TRBJ1-2	CASSIDAQKGVWYGYTF	TGTGCCAGTAGTATCGATGCTCAAAAGGGGGTGTGGTATGGCTACACCTTC
TRBD1	TRBV18	NA	TRBJ2-7	CASSPPTGQGSYEQYF	TGTGCCAGCTCACCACCGACGGGACAGGGCTCCTACGAGCAGTACTTC
TRBD1	TRBV28	NA	TRBJ2-1	CASSSLGDRLYNEQFF	TGTGCCAGCAGCTCACTAGGGGACAGGCTTTACAATGAGCAGTTCTTC
TRBD1	TRBV5-1	NA	TRBJ2-3	CASSLDTGGLLDTQYF	TGCGCCAGCAGCTTGGACACAGGGGGCTTGCTGGATACGCAGTATTTT
NA	TRBV7-2	once	TRBJ2-3	CASSRGPGVNTQYF	TGTGCCAGCAGCCGGGGACCGGGGGTTAATACGCAGTATTTT
TRBD1	TRBV3-1/TRBV3-2	NA	TRBJ1-6	CASSQDLTGEASPLHF	TGTGCCAGCAGCCAAGATTTGACAGGGGAGGCTTCACCCCTCCACTTT
NA	TRBV2	NA	TRBJ2-3	CASIGGSDTQYF	TGTGCCAGCATTGGGGGGTCAGATACGCAGTATTTT
NA	TRBV3-1/TRBV3-2	NA	TRBJ2-5	CASSLPSAGYSLRYF	TGTGCCAGCAGCCTTCCGAGTGCAGGCTATTCACTCCGATACTTC
NA	TRBV6-1	NA	TRBJ1-5	CASSETAFNSNQPQHF	TGTGCCAGCAGTGAGACAGCCTTCAATAGCAATCAGCCCCAGCATTTT
TRBD1	TRBV2	NA	TRBJ1-2	CASSRQGSKYGYTF	TGTGCCAGCAGCCGACAGGGATCGAAGTACGGCTACACCTTC
NA	TRBV6-4	NA	TRBJ1-3	CASLGLGNTIYF	TGTGCCAGCCTGGGGCTAGGAAACACCATATATTTT
TRBD1	TRBV19	NA	TRBJ1-4	CASAWTGRNEKLFF	TGTGCCAGCGCCTGGACAGGGCGAAATGAAAAACTGTTTTTT
TRBD2	TRBV7-2	NA	TRBJ2-4	CASSSGLAGAKNIQYF	TGTGCCAGCAGCTCCGGACTAGCGGGAGCCAAAAACATTCAGTACTTC
TRBD1	TRBV6-2/TRBV6-3	NA	TRBJ1-6	CASSPPDRESSPLHF	TGTGCCAGCAGCCCCCCGGACAGGGAGTCTTCACCCCTCCACTTT
TRBD2	TRBV4-1	NA	TRBJ2-1	CASSLGQGPTSGRHEQFF	TGCGCCAGCAGCCTAGGACAGGGACCGACTAGCGGGAGACATGAGCAGTTCTTC
NA	TRBV19	NA	TRBJ1-4	CASSSWDSATNEKLFF	TGTGCCAGTAGTTCATGGGACTCTGCAACTAATGAAAAACTGTTTTTT
TRBD2	TRBV7-9	NA	TRBJ2-3	CASTFGGAADTQYF	TGTGCCAGCACCTTCGGGGGGGCCGCAGATACGCAGTATTTT
TRBD2	TRBV5-8	NA	TRBJ2-1	CASSLEYSGPYNEQFF	TGTGCCAGCAGCTTGGAGTATAGCGGGCCTTACAATGAGCAGTTCTTC
NA	TRBV5-4	NA	TRBJ2-2	CASTLRGNTGELFF	TGTGCCAGCACCCTCAGGGGAAACACCGGGGAGCTGTTTTTT
NA	TRBV27	NA	TRBJ1-1	CASSSGMFNTEAFF	TGTGCCAGCAGTTCCGGGATGTTCAACACTGAAGCTTTCTTT
TRBD2	TRBV10-2	NA	TRBJ2-1	CASSVRQTSGSIAYNEQFF	TGCGCCAGCAGCGTAAGACAAACTAGCGGGAGTATAGCCTACAATGAGCAGTTCTTC
NA	TRBV4-1	NA	TRBJ1-5	CASSQGLGANQPQHF	TGCGCCAGCAGCCAAGGGCTCGGAGCAAATCAGCCCCAGCATTTT
TRBD1	TRBV5-1	NA	TRBJ1-1	CASSFRWTGPDKNTEAFF	TGCGCCAGCAGCTTCCGCTGGACAGGTCCAGACAAGAACACTGAAGCTTTCTTT
NA	TRBV11-3	NA	TRBJ1-1	CASSARQLNTEAFF	TGTGCCAGCAGCGCGAGACAGTTGAACACTGAAGCTTTCTTT
TRBD1	TRBV5-1	NA	TRBJ2-5	CASRLRDRAQETQYF	TGCGCCAGCAGACTCCGGGACAGGGCCCAAGAGACCCAGTACTTC
TRBD1	TRBV24-1	NA	TRBJ1-2	CATKGAGHGYTF	TGTGCCACCAAGGGGGCAGGGCATGGCTACACCTTC
NA	TRBV5-4	NA	TRBJ1-1	CASSLPQGSEAFF	TGTGCCAGCAGCTTGCCCCAGGGGTCTGAAGCTTTCTTT
NA	TRBV9	NA	TRBJ1-3	CASSVLGGTGNTIYF	TGTGCCAGCAGCGTTCTGGGGGGGACTGGAAACACCATATATTTT
TRBD1	TRBV5-6	once	TRBJ2-2	CASSSAGTDATGELFF	TGTGCCAGCAGCTCCGCCGGGACAGACGCGACCGGGGAGCTGTTTTTT
TRBD1	TRBV9	NA	TRBJ1-1	CASSVTGVTEAFF	TGTGCCAGCAGCGTTACAGGGGTCACTGAAGCTTTCTTT
NA	TRBV18	NA	TRBJ1-1	CASSPPFDSEAFF	TGTGCCAGCTCACCACCGTTCGACAGTGAAGCTTTCTTT
TRBD1	TRBV6-5	NA	TRBJ1-2	CASSWTGDGYGYTF	TGTGCCAGCAGCTGGACAGGGGACGGCTATGGCTACACCTTC
NA	TRBV2	few	TRBJ2-1	CASSVFNEQFF	TGTGCTTCCAGCGTATTCAATGAGCAGTTCTTC
NA	TRBV6-5	NA	TRBJ2-6	CASSFRVSGANVLTF	TGTGCCAGCAGTTTCCGGGTATCTGGGGCCAACGTCCTGACTTTC
TRBD2	TRBV19	NA	TRBJ2-5	CASSSGGGRETQYF	TGTGCCAGTAGTAGCGGGGGGGGCCGGGAGACCCAGTACTTC
NA	TRBV11-2	NA	TRBJ1-1	CASSLGYGKESTEAFF	TGTGCCAGCAGCTTAGGTTACGGGAAGGAGTCCACTGAAGCTTTCTTT
TRBD1	TRBV3-1/TRBV3-2	NA	TRBJ2-3	CASSQVVQGSDTQYF	TGTGCCAGCAGCCAAGTTGTACAGGGGTCAGATACGCAGTATTTT
NA	TRBV5-1	NA	TRBJ2-2	CASSFPLAYTGELFF	TGCGCCAGCAGCTTCCCGCTAGCTTACACCGGGGAGCTGTTTTTT
TRBD2	TRBV10-3	NA	TRBJ2-1	CAIRSSGPYNEQFF	TGTGCCATCAGGTCTAGCGGCCCCTACAATGAGCAGTTCTTC
NA	TRBV19	NA	TRBJ1-5	CASTPLGSGWGNQPQHF	TGTGCCAGTACTCCACTCGGGTCCGGTTGGGGCAATCAGCCCCAGCATTTT
NA	TRBV28	NA	TRBJ2-3	CASRADRLADTQYF	TGTGCCAGCAGGGCCGACAGGTTGGCAGATACGCAGTATTTT
NA	TRBV6-5	NA	TRBJ2-1	CASSYGPNEQFF	TGTGCCAGCAGTTACGGGCCGAATGAGCAGTTCTTC
NA	TRBV28	NA	TRBJ1-5	CASSSPLEGLGSNQPQHF	TGTGCCAGCAGTTCCCCCCTTGAGGGTCTAGGTAGCAATCAGCCCCAGCATTTT
NA	TRBV9	NA	TRBJ1-2	CASSVGEGGYGYTF	TGTGCCAGCAGCGTGGGGGAAGGGGGATATGGCTACACCTTC
NA	TRBV30	NA	TRBJ1-3	CAWSVQVGPGNTIYF	TGTGCCTGGAGTGTACAAGTGGGGCCTGGAAACACCATATATTTT